This T cell receptor beta chain was recovered during a study of T cell responses to AZD1222 COVID-19 vaccine. Study-wide background: Second-dose groups at about 4 or about 12 weeks were pooled.

Study conclusions and caveats: Recipients of AZD1222 seropositive at baseline numbered only 6 or 7. Most donors were white British, females outnumbered males, and clonal diversity was possibly underestimated.

About this clone: Its antigen is currently unknown.

The CDR3 has 17 residues. The V and J ends lost 2 bases and 2 bases respectively, with 17 bases between them. Profiling relied on immunoSEQ multiplex PCR, and the TCRdb table lists in-frame clones only, not all of them. The sample has about 120,000 clones; approximately 84% are singletons. This clonotype originated in an adult in good health. This chain connects TRBV23-1 to TRBJ2-3, with D perhaps given as TRBD1 or TRBD2 (5 bases each). TRBV23-1 falls under the ORF class, with uncertain function. Source: peripheral blood, taken on day 0 of AZD1222 vaccination. CDR3 loop: CASSQGGPGPSTDTQYF. The CDR3 region has the DNA TGCGCCAGCAGTCAAGGAGGCCCGGGACCATCCACAGATACGCAGTATTTT.